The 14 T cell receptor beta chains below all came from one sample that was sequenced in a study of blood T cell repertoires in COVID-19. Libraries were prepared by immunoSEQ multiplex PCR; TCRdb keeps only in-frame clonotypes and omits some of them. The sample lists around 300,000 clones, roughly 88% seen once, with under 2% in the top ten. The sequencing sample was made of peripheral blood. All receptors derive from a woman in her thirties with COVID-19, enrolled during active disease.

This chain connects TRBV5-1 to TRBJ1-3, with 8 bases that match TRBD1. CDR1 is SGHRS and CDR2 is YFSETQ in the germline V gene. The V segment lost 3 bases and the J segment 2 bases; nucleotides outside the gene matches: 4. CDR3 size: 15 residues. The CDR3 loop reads CASSSGQVPGNTIYF. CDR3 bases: TGCGCCAGCAGCTCGGGACAGGTTCCTGGAAACACCATATATTTT. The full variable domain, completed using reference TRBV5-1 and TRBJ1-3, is KAGVTQTPRYLIKTRGQQVTLSCSPISGHRSVSWYQQTPGQGLQFLFEYFSETQRNKGNFPGRFSGRQFSNSRSEMNVSTLELGDSALYLCASSSGQVPGNTIYFGEGSWLTVV.

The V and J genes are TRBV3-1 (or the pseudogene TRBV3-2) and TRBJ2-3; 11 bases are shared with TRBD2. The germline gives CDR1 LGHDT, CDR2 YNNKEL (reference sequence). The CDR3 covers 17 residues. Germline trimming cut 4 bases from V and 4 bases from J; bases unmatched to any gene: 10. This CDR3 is CASSPKIAGGFSDTQYF. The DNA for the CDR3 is TGTGCCAGCAGCCCGAAAATAGCGGGGGGGTTCTCAGATACGCAGTATTTT.

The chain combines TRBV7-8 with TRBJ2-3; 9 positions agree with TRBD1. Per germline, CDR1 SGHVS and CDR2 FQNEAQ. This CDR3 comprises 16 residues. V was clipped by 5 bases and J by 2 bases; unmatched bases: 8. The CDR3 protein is CASSPGQGKATDTQYF. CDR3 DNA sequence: TGTGCCAGCAGCCCCGGACAGGGGAAGGCCACAGATACGCAGTATTTT.

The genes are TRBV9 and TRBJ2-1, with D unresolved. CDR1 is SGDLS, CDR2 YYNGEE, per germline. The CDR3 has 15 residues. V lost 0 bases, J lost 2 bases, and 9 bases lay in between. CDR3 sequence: CASSVGRGPYNEQFF. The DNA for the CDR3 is TGTGCCAGCAGCGTAGGGCGCGGCCCCTACAATGAGCAGTTCTTC. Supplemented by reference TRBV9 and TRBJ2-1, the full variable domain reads DSGVTQTPKHLITATGQRVTLRCSPRSGDLSVYWYQQSLDQGLQFLIQYYNGEERAKGNILERFSAQQFPDLHSELNLSSLELGDSALYFCASSVGRGPYNEQFFGPGTRLTVL.

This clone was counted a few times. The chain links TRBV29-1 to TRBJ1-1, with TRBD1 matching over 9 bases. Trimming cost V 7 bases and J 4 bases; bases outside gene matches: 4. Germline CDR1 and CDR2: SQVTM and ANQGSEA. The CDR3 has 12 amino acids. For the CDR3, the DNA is TGCAGCGGGGAGACAGGGGGCACTGAAGCTTTCTTT. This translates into CSGETGGTEAFF.

DNA for the CDR3: TGTGCCAGCAGTGTTGGGGGGGGCCCCTACAATGAGCAGTTCTTC. This translates into CASSVGGGPYNEQFF. The chain has TRBV2 and TRBJ2-1; possible D gene TRBD2, 7 bases. Germline V lookup: CDR1 SNHLY, CDR2 FYNNEI. V was pared by 4 bases and J by 2 bases, with 12 bases between. The CDR3 runs to 15 residues.

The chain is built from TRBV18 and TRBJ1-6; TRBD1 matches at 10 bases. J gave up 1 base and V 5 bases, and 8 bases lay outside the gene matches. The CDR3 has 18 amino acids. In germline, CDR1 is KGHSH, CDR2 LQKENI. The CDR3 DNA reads TGTGCCAGCTCAACGGACAGGGGGATACGGTCCTATAATTCACCCCTCCACTTT. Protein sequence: CASSTDRGIRSYNSPLHF.

The CDR3 nucleotides read TGTGCCAGCACCTCGGACAGGGGGGCGGGCTACACCTTC. It yields the protein CASTSDRGAGYTF. The chain recombines TRBV6-5 with TRBJ1-2, with 10 bases fitting TRBD1. With V trimmed by 7 bases and J by 8 bases, 7 bases remained unmatched. The CDR3 is 13 amino acids. Germline CDR1 reads MNHEY; CDR2 reads SVGAGI.

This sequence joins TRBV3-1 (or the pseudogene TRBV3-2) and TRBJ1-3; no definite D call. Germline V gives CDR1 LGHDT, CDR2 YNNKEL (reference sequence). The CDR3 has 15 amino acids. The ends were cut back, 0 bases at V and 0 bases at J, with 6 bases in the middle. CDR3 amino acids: CASSQDFSSGNTIYF. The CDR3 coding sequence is TGTGCCAGCAGCCAAGATTTCTCCTCTGGAAACACCATATATTTT.

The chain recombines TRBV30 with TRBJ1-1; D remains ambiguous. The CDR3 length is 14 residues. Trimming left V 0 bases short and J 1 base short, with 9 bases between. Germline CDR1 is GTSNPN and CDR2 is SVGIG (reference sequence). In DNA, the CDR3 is TGTGCCTGGAGTGTTGCCTCAGGGAACACTGAAGCTTTCTTT. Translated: CAWSVASGNTEAFF.

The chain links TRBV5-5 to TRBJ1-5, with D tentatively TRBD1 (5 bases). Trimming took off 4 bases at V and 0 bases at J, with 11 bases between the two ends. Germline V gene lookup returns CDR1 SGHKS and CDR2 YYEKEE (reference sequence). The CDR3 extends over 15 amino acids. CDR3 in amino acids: CASSPGLNSNQPQHF. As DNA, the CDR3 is TGTGCCAGCAGCCCGGGACTCAATAGCAATCAGCCCCAGCATTTT.

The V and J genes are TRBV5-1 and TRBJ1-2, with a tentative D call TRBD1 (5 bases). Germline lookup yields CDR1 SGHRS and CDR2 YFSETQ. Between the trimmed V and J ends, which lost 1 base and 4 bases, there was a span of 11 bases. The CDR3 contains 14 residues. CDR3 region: CASSLIDSGYGYTF. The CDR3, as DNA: TGCGCCAGCAGCTTGATCGACAGTGGCTATGGCTACACCTTC.

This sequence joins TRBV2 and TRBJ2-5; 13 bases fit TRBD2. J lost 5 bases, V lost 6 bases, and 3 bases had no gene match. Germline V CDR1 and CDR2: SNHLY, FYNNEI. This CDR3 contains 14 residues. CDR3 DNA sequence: TGTGCCAGCAGCGAGACTAGCGGGGGGGAGACCCAGTACTTC. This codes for CASSETSGGETQYF.

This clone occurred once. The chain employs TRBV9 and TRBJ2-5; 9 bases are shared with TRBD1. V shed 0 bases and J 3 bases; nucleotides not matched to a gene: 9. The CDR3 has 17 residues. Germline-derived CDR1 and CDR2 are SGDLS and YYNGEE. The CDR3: CASSVEGGQGWEETQYF. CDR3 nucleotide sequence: TGTGCCAGCAGCGTAGAGGGGGGACAGGGTTGGGAAGAGACCCAGTACTTC.